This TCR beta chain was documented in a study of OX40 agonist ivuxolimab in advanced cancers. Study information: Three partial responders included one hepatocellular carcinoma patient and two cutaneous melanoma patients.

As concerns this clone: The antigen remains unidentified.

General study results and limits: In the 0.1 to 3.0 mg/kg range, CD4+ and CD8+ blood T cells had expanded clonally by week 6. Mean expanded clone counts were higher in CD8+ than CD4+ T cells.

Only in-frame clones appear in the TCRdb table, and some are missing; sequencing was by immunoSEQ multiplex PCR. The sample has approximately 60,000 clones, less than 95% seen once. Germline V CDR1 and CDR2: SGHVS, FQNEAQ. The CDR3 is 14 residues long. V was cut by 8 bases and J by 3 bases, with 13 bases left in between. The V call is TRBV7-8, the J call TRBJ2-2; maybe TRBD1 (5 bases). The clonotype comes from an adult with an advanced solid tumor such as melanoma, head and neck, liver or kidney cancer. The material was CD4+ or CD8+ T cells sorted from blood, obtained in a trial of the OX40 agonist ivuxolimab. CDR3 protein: CASQRQPDTGELFF. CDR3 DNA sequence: TGTGCCAGCCAGAGACAGCCAGACACCGGGGAGCTGTTTTTT.